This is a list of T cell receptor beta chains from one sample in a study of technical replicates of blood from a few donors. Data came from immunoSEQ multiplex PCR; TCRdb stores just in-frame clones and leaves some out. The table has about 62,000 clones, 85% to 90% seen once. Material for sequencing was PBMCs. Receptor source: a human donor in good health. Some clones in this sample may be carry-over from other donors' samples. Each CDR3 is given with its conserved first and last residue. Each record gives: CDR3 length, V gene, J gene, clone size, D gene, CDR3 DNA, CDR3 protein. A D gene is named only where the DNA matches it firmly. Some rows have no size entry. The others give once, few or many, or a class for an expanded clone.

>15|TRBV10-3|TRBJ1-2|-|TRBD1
TGTGCCATCAGCGGGACAGGGGGGGGAAACTATGGCTACACCTTC
CAISGTGGGNYGYTF
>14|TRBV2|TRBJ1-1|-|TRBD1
TGTGCCAGCAGCTCACAGGACAGGGGCACTGAAGCTTTCTTT
CASSSQDRGTEAFF
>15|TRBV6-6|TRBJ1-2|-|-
TGTGCCAGCGCCCTGGCGGTTTCACCCAACTATGGCTACACCTTC
CASALAVSPNYGYTF
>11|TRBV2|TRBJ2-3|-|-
TGTGCCAGCAGTCGGGCTCACGGAGGGGATTTT
CASSRAHGGDF
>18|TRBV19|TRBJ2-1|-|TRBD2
TGTGCCAGTAGTAAAGGGGCAGAACTAGCGGGGCCACACAATGAGCAGTTCTTC
CASSKGAELAGPHNEQFF
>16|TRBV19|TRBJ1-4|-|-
TGTGCCAGTGGGCGCTCAGGGGTTGCAACTAATGAAAAACTGTTTTTT
CASGRSGVATNEKLFF
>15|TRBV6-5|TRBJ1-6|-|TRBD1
TGTGCCAGCAGTTACTCCGGGGACAGGGGATCACCCCTCCACTTT
CASSYSGDRGSPLHF
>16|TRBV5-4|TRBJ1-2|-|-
TGTGCCAGCAGCCTAGGGGTCCTCGGGGGGGTGGATGGCTACACCTTC
CASSLGVLGGVDGYTF
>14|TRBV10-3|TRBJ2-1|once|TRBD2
TGTGCCATAGGGCGGGGGGGCCGAGACAATGAGCAGTTCTTC
CAIGRGGRDNEQFF
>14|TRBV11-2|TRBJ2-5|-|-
TGTGCCAGCAGCTTAGTCAGAAACCCGGAGACCCAGTACTTC
CASSLVRNPETQYF
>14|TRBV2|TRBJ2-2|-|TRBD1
TGTGCCAGCAGGGACAGGGGCCTGACCGGGGAGCTGTTTTTT
CASRDRGLTGELFF
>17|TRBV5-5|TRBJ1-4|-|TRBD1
TGTGCCAGCAGCGCGGACAGGGGGCTATCAACTAATGAAAAACTGTTTTTT
CASSADRGLSTNEKLFF
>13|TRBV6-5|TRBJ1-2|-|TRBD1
TGTGCCAGCAGGGGGGACAGAAGCTATGGCTACACCTTC
CASRGDRSYGYTF
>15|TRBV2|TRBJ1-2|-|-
TGTGCCAGCAGGGGGGCAAGACAGGATTTAGATGGCTACACCTTC
CASRGARQDLDGYTF
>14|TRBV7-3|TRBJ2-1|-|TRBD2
TGTGCCAGCAGCTTAATCAGCGGGACGAATGAGCAGTTCTTC
CASSLISGTNEQFF
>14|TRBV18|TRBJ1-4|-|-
TGTGCCAGCTCGCCGGGACATACAGGGGAAAAACTGTTTTTT
CASSPGHTGEKLFF
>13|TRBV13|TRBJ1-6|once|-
TGTGCCAGCAGCTCTGGGGGGTTCTCACCCCTCCACTTT
CASSSGGFSPLHF
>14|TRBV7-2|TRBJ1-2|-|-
TGTGCCAGCAGCTTGCTAGGAGGGGACTATGGCTACACCTTC
CASSLLGGDYGYTF
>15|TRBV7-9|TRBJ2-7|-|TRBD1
TGTGCCAGCAGCTTAGCAACGGGACAGGGGATCGAGCAGTACTTC
CASSLATGQGIEQYF
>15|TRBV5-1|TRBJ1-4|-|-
TGCGCCAGCAGCTTGCAGGGGCAAGATAATGAAAAACTGTTTTTT
CASSLQGQDNEKLFF
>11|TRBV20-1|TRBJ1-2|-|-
TGCAGTGCTAGAGATCGGGTGAGCTACACCTTC
CSARDRVSYTF
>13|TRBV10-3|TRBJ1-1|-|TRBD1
TGTGCCATCAGTGACCCGACAGGGACTGAAGCTTTCTTT
CAISDPTGTEAFF
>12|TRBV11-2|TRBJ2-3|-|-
TGTGCCAGCAGCGCAGGGTTAGATACGCAGTATTTT
CASSAGLDTQYF
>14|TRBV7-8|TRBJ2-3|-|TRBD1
TGTGCCAGCAGCATCTACAGGGGATCAGATACGCAGTATTTT
CASSIYRGSDTQYF
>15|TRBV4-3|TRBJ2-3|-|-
TGCGCCAGCAGCCAAGACAGGCAGCCCGCAGATACGCAGTATTTT
CASSQDRQPADTQYF
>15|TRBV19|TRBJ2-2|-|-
TGTGCCAGTAGTAGGGCAACGATCAACACCGGGGAGCTGTTTTTT
CASSRATINTGELFF
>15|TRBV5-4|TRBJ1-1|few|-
TGTGCCAGCAGCGGAGACAGAGCCGGGAACACTGAAGCTTTCTTT
CASSGDRAGNTEAFF
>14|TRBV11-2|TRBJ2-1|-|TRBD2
TGTGCCAGCAGCAAGAAGCGGGGGTACAATGAGCAGTTCTTC
CASSKKRGYNEQFF
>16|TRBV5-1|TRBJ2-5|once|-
TGCGCCAGCAGCCCTTCCCCCACTAGCCGAGAAGAGACCCAGTACTTC
CASSPSPTSREETQYF
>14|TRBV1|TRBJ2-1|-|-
TGCACCAGCAGCCAAGGTCCCCGGGGCAATGAGCAGTTCTTC
CTSSQGPRGNEQFF
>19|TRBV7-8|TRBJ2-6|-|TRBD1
TGTGCCAGCAGCCCTCAACAGGGGGGATACCCCTCTGGGGCCAACGTCCTGACTTTC
CASSPQQGGYPSGANVLTF
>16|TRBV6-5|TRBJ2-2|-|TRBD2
TGTGCCAGCAGTTCTAGCGGGAGGGCCGGCACCGGGGAGCTGTTTTTT
CASSSSGRAGTGELFF
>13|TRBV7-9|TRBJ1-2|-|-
TGTGCCAGCAGCTTATCGAGGTTTCTTGGCTACACCTTC
CASSLSRFLGYTF
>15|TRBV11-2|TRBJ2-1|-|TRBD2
TGTGCCAGCAGCTTAGATCTTAGCGGGAGAGATGAGCAGTTCTTC
CASSLDLSGRDEQFF
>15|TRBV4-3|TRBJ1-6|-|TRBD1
TGCGCCAGCAGCCAAGATTTAGGACAGGGGAGTTCCCTCCACTTT
CASSQDLGQGSSLHF
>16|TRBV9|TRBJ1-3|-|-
TGTGCCAGCAGCCGCGACTGGGCAGGGACTGGAAACACCATATATTTT
CASSRDWAGTGNTIYF
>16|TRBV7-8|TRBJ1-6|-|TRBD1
TGTGCCAGCAGCCTCCGGGACAGGGGAGGGAATTCACCCCTCCACTTT
CASSLRDRGGNSPLHF
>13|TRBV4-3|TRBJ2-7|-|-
TGCGCCAGCAGCCAAGGTAGCTCCTACGAGCAGTACTTC
CASSQGSSYEQYF
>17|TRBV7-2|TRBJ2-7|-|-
TGTGCCAGCAGCTCACCGGGGTCGGCAGCCCCCTTGGGGGAGCAGTACTTC
CASSSPGSAAPLGEQYF
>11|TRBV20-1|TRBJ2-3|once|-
TGCAGTGCGGGGCCTAGCGACGTGGGGTATTTT
CSAGPSDVGYF
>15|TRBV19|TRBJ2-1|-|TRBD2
TGTGCCAGTAGTAATCGCGGGAGGGCGAGAAATGAGCAGTTCTTC
CASSNRGRARNEQFF